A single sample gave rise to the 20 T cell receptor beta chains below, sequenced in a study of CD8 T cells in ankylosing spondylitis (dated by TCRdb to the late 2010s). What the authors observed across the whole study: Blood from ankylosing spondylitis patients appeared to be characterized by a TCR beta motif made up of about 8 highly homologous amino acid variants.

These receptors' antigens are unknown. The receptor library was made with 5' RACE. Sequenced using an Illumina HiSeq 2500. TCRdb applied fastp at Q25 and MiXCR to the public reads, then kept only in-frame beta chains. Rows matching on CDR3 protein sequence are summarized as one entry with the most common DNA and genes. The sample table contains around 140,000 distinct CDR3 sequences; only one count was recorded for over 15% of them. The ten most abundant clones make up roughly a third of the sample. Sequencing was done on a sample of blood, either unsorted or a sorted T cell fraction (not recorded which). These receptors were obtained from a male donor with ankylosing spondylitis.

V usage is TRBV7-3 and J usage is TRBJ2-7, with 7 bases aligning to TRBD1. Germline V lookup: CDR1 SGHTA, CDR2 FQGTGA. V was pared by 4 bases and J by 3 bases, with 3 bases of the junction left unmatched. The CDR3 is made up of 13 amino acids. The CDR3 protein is CASSSGQDYEQYF. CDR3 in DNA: TGTGCCAGCAGCTCCGGACAGGACTACGAGCAGTACTTC.

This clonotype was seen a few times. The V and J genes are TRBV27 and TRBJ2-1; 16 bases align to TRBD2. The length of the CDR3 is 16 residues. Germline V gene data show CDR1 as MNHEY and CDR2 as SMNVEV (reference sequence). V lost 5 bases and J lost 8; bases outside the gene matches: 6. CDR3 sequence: CASSTGLAGGPDEQFF. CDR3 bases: TGTGCCAGCAGTACGGGACTAGCGGGAGGGCCCGATGAGCAGTTCTTC.

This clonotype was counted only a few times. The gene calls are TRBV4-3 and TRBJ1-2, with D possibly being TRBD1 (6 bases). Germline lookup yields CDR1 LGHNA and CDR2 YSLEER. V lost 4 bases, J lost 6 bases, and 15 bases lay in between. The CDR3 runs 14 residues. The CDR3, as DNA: TGCGCCAGCAGCCCGAATCGGGGGGCTGATGGCTACACCTTC. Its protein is CASSPNRGADGYTF.

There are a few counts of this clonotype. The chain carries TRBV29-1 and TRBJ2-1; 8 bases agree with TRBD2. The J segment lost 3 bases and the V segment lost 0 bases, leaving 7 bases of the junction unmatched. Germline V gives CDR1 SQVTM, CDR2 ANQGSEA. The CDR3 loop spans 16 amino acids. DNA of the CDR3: TGCAGCGTTGAAGATAGCGGGAAAGGACACTACAATGAGCAGTTCTTC. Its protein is CSVEDSGKGHYNEQFF.

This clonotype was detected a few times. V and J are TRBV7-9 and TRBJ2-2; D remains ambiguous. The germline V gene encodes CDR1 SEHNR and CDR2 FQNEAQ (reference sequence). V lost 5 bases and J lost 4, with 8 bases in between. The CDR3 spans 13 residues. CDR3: CASSTYSTGELFF. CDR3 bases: TGTGCCAGCAGCACCTACAGCACCGGGGAGCTGTTTTTT. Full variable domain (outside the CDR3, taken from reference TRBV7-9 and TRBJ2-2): DTGVSQNPRHKITKRGQNVTFRCDPISEHNRLYWYRQTLGQGPEFLTYFQNEAQLEKSRLLSDRFSAERPKGSFSTLEIQRTEQGDSAMYLCASSTYSTGELFFGEGSRLTVL.

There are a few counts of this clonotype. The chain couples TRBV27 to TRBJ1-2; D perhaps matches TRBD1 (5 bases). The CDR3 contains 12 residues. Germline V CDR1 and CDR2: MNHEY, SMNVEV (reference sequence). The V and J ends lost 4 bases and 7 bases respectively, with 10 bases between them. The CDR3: CASSSGTGGYTF. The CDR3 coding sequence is TGTGCCAGCAGTTCAGGGACGGGTGGCTACACCTTC.

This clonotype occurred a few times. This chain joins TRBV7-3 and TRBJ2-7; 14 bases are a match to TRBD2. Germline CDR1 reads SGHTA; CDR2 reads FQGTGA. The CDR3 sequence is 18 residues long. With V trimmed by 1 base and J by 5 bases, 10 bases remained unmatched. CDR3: CASSLMGTSGRGGDEQYF. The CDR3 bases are TGTGCCAGCAGCTTAATGGGGACTAGCGGGAGAGGCGGCGACGAGCAGTACTTC.

CDR3 DNA sequence: TGTGCCAGCAGTTACTCGATTACCCAATCCGAATACGAGCAGTACTTC. This encodes CASSYSITQSEYEQYF. The chain uses TRBV6-5 and TRBJ2-7; D unclear. Trimming pared 0 bases from V and 4 bases from J, leaving 16 bases between. The CDR3 covers 16 residues. The germline gives CDR1 MNHEY, CDR2 SVGAGI.

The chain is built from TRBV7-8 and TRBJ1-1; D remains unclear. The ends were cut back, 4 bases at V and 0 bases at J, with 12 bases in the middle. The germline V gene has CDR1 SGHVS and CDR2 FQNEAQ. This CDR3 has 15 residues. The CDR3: CASSYRRSMNTEAFF. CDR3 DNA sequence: TGTGCCAGCAGCTACCGACGGTCTATGAACACTGAAGCTTTCTTT.

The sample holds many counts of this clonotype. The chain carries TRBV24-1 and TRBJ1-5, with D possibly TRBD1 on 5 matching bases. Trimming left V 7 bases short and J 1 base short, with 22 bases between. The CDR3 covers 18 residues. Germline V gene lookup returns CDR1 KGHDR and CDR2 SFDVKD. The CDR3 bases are TGTGCCACCAGATACACAGGTGGGAAGGAGGGGAGCAATCAGCCCCAGCATTTT. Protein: CATRYTGGKEGSNQPQHF.

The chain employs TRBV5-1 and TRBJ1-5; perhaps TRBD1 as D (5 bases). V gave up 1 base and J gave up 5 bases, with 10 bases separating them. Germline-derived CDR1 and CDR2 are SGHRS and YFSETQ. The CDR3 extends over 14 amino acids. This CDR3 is CASSLQGSDQPQHF. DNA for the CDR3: TGCGCCAGCAGCTTGCAGGGTTCGGATCAGCCCCAGCATTTT.

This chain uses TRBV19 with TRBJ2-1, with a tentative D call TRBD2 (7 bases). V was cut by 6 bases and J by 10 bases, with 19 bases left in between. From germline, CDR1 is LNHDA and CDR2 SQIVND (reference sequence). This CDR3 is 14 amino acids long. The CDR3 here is CASRGAGEGREQFF. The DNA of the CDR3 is TGTGCCAGTAGGGGAGCAGGGGAGGGCCGCGAGCAGTTCTTC. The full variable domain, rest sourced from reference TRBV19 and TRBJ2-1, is DGGITQSPKYLFRKEGQNVTLSCEQNLNHDAMYWYRQDPGQGLRLIYYSQIVNDFQKGDIAEGYSVSREKKESFPLTVTSAQKNPTAFYLCASRGAGEGREQFFGPGTRLTVL.

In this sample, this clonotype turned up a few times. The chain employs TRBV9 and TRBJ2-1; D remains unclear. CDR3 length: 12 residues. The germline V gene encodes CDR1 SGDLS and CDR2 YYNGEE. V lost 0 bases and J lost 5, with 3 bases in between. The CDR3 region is CASSVGDNEQFF. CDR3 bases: TGTGCCAGCAGCGTAGGGGACAATGAGCAGTTCTTC.

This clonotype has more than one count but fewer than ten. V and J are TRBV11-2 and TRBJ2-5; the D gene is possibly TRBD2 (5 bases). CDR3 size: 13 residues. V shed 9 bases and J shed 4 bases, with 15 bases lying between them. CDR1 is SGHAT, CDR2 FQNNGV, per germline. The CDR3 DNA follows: TGTGCCAGTAATGGAGGTGCGAGAGAGACCCAGTACTTC. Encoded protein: CASNGGARETQYF.

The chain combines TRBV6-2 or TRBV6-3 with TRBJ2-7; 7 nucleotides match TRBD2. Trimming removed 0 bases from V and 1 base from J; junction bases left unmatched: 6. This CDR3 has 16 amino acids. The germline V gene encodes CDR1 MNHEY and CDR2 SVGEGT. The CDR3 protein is CASSYSASGNSYEQYF. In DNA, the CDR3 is TGTGCCAGCAGTTACTCGGCTAGCGGAAATTCCTACGAGCAGTACTTC.

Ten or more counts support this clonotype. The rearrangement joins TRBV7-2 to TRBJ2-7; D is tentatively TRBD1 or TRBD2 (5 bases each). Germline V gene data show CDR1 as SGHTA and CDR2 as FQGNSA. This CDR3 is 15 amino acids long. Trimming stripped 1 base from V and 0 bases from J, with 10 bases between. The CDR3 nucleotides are TGTGCCAGCAGCTTAGTGGGGGAATACTCCTACGAGCAGTACTTC. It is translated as CASSLVGEYSYEQYF.

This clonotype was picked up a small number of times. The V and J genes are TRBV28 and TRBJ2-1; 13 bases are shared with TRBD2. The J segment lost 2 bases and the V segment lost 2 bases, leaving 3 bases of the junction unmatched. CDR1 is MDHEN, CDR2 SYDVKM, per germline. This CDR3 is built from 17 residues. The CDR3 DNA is TGTGCCAGCAGTTTAAGGACTAGCGGGAGTACCTACAATGAGCAGTTCTTC. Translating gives CASSLRTSGSTYNEQFF.

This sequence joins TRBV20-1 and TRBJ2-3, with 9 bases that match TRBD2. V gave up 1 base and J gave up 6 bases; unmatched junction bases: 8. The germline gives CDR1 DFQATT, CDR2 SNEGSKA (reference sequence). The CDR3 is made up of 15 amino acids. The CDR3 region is CSARAASGDGDTQYF. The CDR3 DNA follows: TGCAGTGCTAGAGCGGCTAGCGGGGACGGGGATACGCAGTATTTT.

The CDR3 nucleotides are TGTGCCAGCTCACCACCGGCCAGGGCCGACGAGCAGTACTTC. It translates to CASSPPARADEQYF. The V gene is TRBV18, the J gene TRBJ2-7; the D gene is possibly TRBD1 (5 bases). Germline values: CDR1 KGHSH, CDR2 LQKENI. This CDR3 spans 14 amino acids. Trimming took off 0 bases at V and 5 bases at J, with 11 bases between the two ends.

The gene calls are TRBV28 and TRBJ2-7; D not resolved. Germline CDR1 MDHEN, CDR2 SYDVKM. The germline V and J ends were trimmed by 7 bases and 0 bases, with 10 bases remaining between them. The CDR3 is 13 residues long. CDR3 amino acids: CASTSPSSYEQYF. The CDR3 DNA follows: TGTGCCAGCACAAGCCCTAGCTCCTACGAGCAGTACTTC. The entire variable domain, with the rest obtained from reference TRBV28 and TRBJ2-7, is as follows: DVKVTQSSRYLVKRTGEKVFLECVQDMDHENMFWYRQDPGLGLRLIYFSYDVKMKEKGDIPEGYSVSREKKERFSLILESASTNQTSMYLCASTSPSSYEQYFGPGTRLTVT.